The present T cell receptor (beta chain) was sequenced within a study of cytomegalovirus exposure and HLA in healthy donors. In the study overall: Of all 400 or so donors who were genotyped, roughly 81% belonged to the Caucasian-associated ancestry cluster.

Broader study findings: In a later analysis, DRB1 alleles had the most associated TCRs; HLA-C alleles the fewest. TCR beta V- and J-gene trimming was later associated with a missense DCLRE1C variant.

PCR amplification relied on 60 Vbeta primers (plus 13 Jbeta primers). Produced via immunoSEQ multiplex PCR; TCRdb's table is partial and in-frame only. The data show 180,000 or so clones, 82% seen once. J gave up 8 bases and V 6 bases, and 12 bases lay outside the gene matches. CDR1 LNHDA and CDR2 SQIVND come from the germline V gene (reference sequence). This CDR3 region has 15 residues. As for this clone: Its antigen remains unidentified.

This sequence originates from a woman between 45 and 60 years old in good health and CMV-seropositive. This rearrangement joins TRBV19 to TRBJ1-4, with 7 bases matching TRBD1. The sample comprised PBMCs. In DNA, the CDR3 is TGTGCCAGTAGCGGTATCGACAGGGCGCGAGAAAAACTGTTTTTT. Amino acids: CASSGIDRAREKLFF.